Shown below are 24 T cell receptor beta chains from a single sample sequenced in a study of metastatic and nonmetastatic thyroid tumors. MiXCR reprocessed the PCR reads for TCRdb. Here the sample spans over 40,000 clones, over 9.5% being singletons. No treatment of any kind had been given to any patient before thyroid surgery. The sample consisted of blood. The source of these receptors is a female donor with papillary thyroid cancer or a benign thyroid nodule (not recorded which). Some clones in this sample may be carry-over from other donors' samples.

This clone was counted ten times or more. The chain recombines TRBV30 with TRBJ1-5; TRBD1 aligns across 10 bases. The CDR3 is 17 amino acids. V was clipped by 1 base and J by 0 bases; unmatched bases: 6. Germline V gene lookup returns CDR1 GTSNPN and CDR2 SVGIG (reference sequence). The CDR3 nucleotides read TGTGCCTGGAGTGGGGACAGGGGAGTTTATAGCAATCAGCCCCAGCATTTT. This gives the protein CAWSGDRGVYSNQPQHF. The variable domain in full, completed from reference TRBV30 and TRBJ1-5, reads SQTIHQWPATLVQPVGSPLSLECTVEGTSNPNLYWYRQAAGRGLQLLFYSVGIGQISSEVPQNLSASRPQDRQFILSSKKLLLSDSGFYLCAWSGDRGVYSNQPQHFGDGTRLSIL.

This clone was observed many times. The rearrangement uses TRBV7-9 and TRBJ2-5, with 10 bases that match TRBD2. V gave up 5 bases and J gave up 2 bases; unmatched junction bases: 20. The CDR3 is made up of 20 amino acids. From germline, CDR1 is SEHNR and CDR2 FQNEAQ (reference sequence). CDR3 DNA sequence: TGTGCCAGCAGCAGGGCTTTCGGACTAGCGGACAATATGGCTCAAGAGACCCAGTACTTC. Translated, it gives CASSRAFGLADNMAQETQYF.

This clone was observed at least ten times. The chain recombines TRBV19 with TRBJ2-3; 9 nucleotides line up with TRBD2. V gave up 3 bases and J gave up 3 bases; unmatched junction bases: 4. CDR3 length: 15 amino acids. Looked up from germline, CDR1 is LNHDA and CDR2 is SQIVND (reference sequence). This CDR3 is CASSINLAGTDTQYF. The CDR3 region has the DNA TGTGCCAGTAGTATTAACCTAGCGGGAACAGATACGCAGTATTTT.

The J gene is TRBJ1-2, the V gene TRBV27, with a weak D call TRBD1 (5 bases). Trimming removed 7 bases at V and 7 bases at J, with 22 bases between. Germline CDR1 reads MNHEY; CDR2 reads SMNVEV (reference sequence). This CDR3 is 15 amino acids long. The CDR3 sequence: CASIPRGENRRGYTF. CDR3 in DNA: TGTGCCAGCATCCCGAGGGGTGAGAATCGTCGTGGCTACACCTTC.

This clone has a count of ten or more. The CDR3 region is CASSGRANYGYTF. The CDR3 DNA sequence: TGTGCCAGCAGTGGTAGGGCTAACTATGGCTACACCTTC. The V call is TRBV27, the J call TRBJ1-2, with unresolved D. The V gene lost 5 bases and the J gene lost 0 bases, with 7 bases spanning the gap. Germline V CDR1 and CDR2: MNHEY, SMNVEV (reference sequence). This CDR3 spans 13 amino acids.

With regard to this clone: This may stem from a read error, because a much larger clone lies one nucleotide away. V and J are TRBV29-1 and TRBJ2-7; no clear D gene. V was cut by 6 bases and J by 4 bases, with 16 bases left in between. Germline CDR1 is SQVTM and CDR2 is ANQGSEA. There are 13 residues in the CDR3. Written as DNA, the CDR3 is TGCAGCGTAACTTCTACCGCAGATTACGAGCAGTACTTC. It specifies CSVTSTADYEQYF.

CDR3 sequence: CSAQHSEQYF. CDR3 coding DNA: TGCAGTGCTCAACACTCCGAGCAGTACTTC. This chain joins TRBV20-1 and TRBJ2-7; D gene ambiguous. CDR1 and CDR2 (germline): DFQATT, SNEGSKA (reference sequence). The CDR3 sequence is 10 residues long. The germline V and J ends were trimmed by 5 bases and 6 bases, with 8 bases remaining between them.

This clone was picked up many times. The CDR3 bases are TGCAGTGCCCGCGGGACTGTAGGAAACACCATATATTTT. This gives the protein CSARGTVGNTIYF. This chain links TRBV20-1 with TRBJ1-3; possibly TRBD1 for D (5 bases). Looked up from germline, CDR1 is DFQATT and CDR2 is SNEGSKA (reference sequence). The V end lost 6 bases, the J end lost 4 bases, and 13 bases lay between the germline ends. This CDR3 has 13 amino acids.

The table lists this clone with many counts. V and J are TRBV7-2 and TRBJ2-7; maybe TRBD1 (6 bases). Germline V gives CDR1 SGHTA, CDR2 FQGNSA. Trimming stripped 2 bases from V and 4 bases from J, with 15 bases between. CDR3 size: 15 residues. CDR3 residues: CASSLSAQGGYEQYF. The CDR3 nucleotides read TGTGCCAGCAGCTTATCGGCACAGGGCGGTTACGAGCAGTACTTC.

This clone appeared many times. The gene calls are TRBV6-1 and TRBJ2-2; D is undetermined. The germline gives CDR1 MNHNS, CDR2 SASEGT. With 7 bases removed from V and 6 bases from J, the gap between germline ends came to 12 bases. The length of the CDR3 is 13 residues. The CDR3 DNA reads as TGTGCCAGCAATTCTCATGAGGCCGGGGAGCTGTTTTTT. Its translation: CASNSHEAGELFF.

This clone was found many times. The chain is built from TRBV3-1 and TRBJ1-1, with D unresolved. Trimming took 2 bases from V and 8 from J, leaving 12 bases between them. Germline values: CDR1 LGHDT, CDR2 YNNKEL (reference sequence). The CDR3 totals 13 residues. CDR3 sequence (DNA): TGTGCCAGCAGCCAATTCGGTCTACAGGAAGCTTTCTTT. Encoded protein: CASSQFGLQEAFF. Based on the CDR3 plus reference TRBV3-1 and TRBJ1-1, the full variable domain is DTAVSQTPKYLVTQMGNDKSIKCEQNLGHDTMYWYKQDSKKFLKIMFSYNNKELIINETVPNRFSPKSPDKAHLNLHINSLELGDSAVYFCASSQFGLQEAFFGQGTRLTVV.

This clone has at least ten counts. The V gene is TRBV20-1, the J gene TRBJ1-2; D not resolved. Trimming took off 0 bases at V and 4 bases at J, with 3 bases between the two ends. Germline lookup yields CDR1 DFQATT and CDR2 SNEGSKA (reference sequence). This CDR3 has 11 residues. The CDR3 sequence is CSARDLYGYTF. The DNA for the CDR3 is TGCAGTGCTAGAGACCTCTATGGCTACACCTTC.

This clone was observed many times. This sequence joins TRBV4-1 and TRBJ1-2; TRBD1 matches at 9 bases. Germline V gene sequence: CDR1 MGHRA, CDR2 YSYEKL. The CDR3 runs to 15 residues. Unmatched junction bases numbered 3, after V lost 2 bases and J lost 2 bases. CDR3 sequence (DNA): TGCGCCAGCAGCCAATTACAGGGGGCGAACTATGGCTACACCTTC. Translating it yields CASSQLQGANYGYTF.

Ten or more counts support this clone. The chain has TRBV6-1 and TRBJ1-1, with D unclear. Germline lookup yields CDR1 MNHNS and CDR2 SASEGT. CDR3 length: 13 residues. V was trimmed by 1 base and J by 2 bases, leaving 5 bases between them. CDR3: CASSEEGNTEAFF. The CDR3 region has the DNA TGTGCCAGCAGTGAAGAGGGAAACACTGAAGCTTTCTTT.

This clone was found many times. The chain employs TRBV5-4 and TRBJ1-5; D unclear. Germline CDR1 is SGHNT and CDR2 is YYREEE (reference sequence). V was clipped by 0 bases and J by 0 bases, with 10 bases between them. The CDR3 contains 16 residues. This CDR3 is CASSLGAPDSNQPQHF. The CDR3 DNA is TGTGCCAGCAGCTTGGGGGCACCCGATAGCAATCAGCCCCAGCATTTT.

This clone was seen many times. The chain couples TRBV9 to TRBJ2-1; no clear D gene. Trimming shortened V by 0 bases and J by 6 bases, and 10 bases separated the two germline ends. This CDR3 is 14 amino acids long. Per the germline V gene, CDR1 is SGDLS and CDR2 is YYNGEE. The CDR3 here is CASSVGRSGNEQFF. As DNA, the CDR3 is TGTGCCAGCAGCGTAGGGCGGAGTGGCAATGAGCAGTTCTTC. Filled out from reference TRBV9 and TRBJ2-1, the complete variable domain reads DSGVTQTPKHLITATGQRVTLRCSPRSGDLSVYWYQQSLDQGLQFLIQYYNGEERAKGNILERFSAQQFPDLHSELNLSSLELGDSALYFCASSVGRSGNEQFFGPGTRLTVL.

This clone appeared many times. The chain joins TRBV30 to TRBJ2-5; a weak D match, TRBD2 (5 bases). V lost 5 bases and J lost 4, with 11 bases in between. This CDR3 comprises 12 residues. CDR1 is GTSNPN, CDR2 SVGIG, per germline (reference sequence). The CDR3 reads CAWASTGETQYF. CDR3 bases: TGTGCCTGGGCTAGCACCGGAGAGACCCAGTACTTC.

In this sample, this clone turned up many times. Possible read error: a much larger clone is one base away. DNA for the CDR3: TGTGCCACCAGCTTGGGGGCCGGACTAGCGAGGACTGAGCAGTTCTTC. It yields the protein CATSLGAGLARTEQFF. The J gene is TRBJ2-1, the V gene TRBV15; 9 bases align to TRBD2. V lost 5 bases to trimming and J lost 9 bases; unmatched junction nucleotides: 14. Germline V gives CDR1 LNHNV, CDR2 YYDKDF (reference sequence). The CDR3 loop spans 16 amino acids.

This clone was observed at least ten times. The chain employs TRBV5-1 and TRBJ2-1; TRBD1 matches 7 bases. Germline-derived CDR1 and CDR2 are SGHRS and YFSETQ. The CDR3 consists of 16 residues. The trim removed 0 bases at V and 7 bases at J, leaving 10 bases unmatched. The CDR3 DNA is TGCGCCAGCAGCTTGGCCCCCAGGGGGAAGGGTAATGAGCAGTTCTTC. This codes for CASSLAPRGKGNEQFF. The entire variable domain, with the rest obtained from reference TRBV5-1 and TRBJ2-1, is as follows: KAGVTQTPRYLIKTRGQQVTLSCSPISGHRSVSWYQQTPGQGLQFLFEYFSETQRNKGNFPGRFSGRQFSNSRSEMNVSTLELGDSALYLCASSLAPRGKGNEQFFGPGTRLTVL.

This clone showed up just a few times. One base away lies a much larger clone, so this may be a sequencing read error. The sample holds other DNA sequences that translate to the same CDR3. This chain connects TRBV9 to TRBJ1-3, with 8 nucleotides matching TRBD1. Trimming took 7 bases from V and 10 from J; bases not matched to a gene: 16. Germline CDR1 is SGDLS and CDR2 is YYNGEE. This CDR3 comprises 15 residues. CDR3 sequence: CASGGQVDGGSTIYF. CDR3 coding DNA: TGTGCCAGCGGGGGACAGGTTGACGGGGGTTCGACCATATATTTT.

The J gene is TRBJ2-3, the V gene TRBV12-3 or TRBV12-4, with 7 bases that match TRBD2. The CDR3 runs 14 residues. The V segment lost 6 bases and the J segment 1 base; nucleotides outside the gene matches: 4. DNA of the CDR3: TGTGCCAGCAGCTTCACTAGCGGCACAGATACGCAGTATTTT. Its protein is CASSFTSGTDTQYF.

This clone was found once. The chain couples TRBV5-1 to TRBJ2-1; 10 nucleotides match TRBD2. This CDR3 is 15 amino acids long. V lost 2 bases and J lost 6; bases outside the gene matches: 5. Germline CDR1 reads SGHRS; CDR2 reads YFSETQ. The CDR3 DNA reads TGCGCCAGCAGCTTAGCGGGAGGGCCTATCAATGAGCAGTTCTTC. Amino acids: CASSLAGGPINEQFF.

This clone occurred many times. The chain joins TRBV7-8 to TRBJ2-7, with 7 bases identical to TRBD2. This CDR3 has 13 amino acids. Germline V lookup: CDR1 SGHVS, CDR2 FQNEAQ. Trimming at V came to 5 bases and at J to 4 bases, leaving 5 bases not matched to a gene. DNA for the CDR3: TGTGCCAGCAGCCTCGGGACTAAATACGAGCAGTACTTC. Translating gives CASSLGTKYEQYF.

The CDR3 is CASSPGSGYGYTF. CDR3 in DNA: TGTGCCAGCTCACCAGGGTCGGGATATGGCTACACCTTC. The chain is built from TRBV18 and TRBJ1-2; the D is unclear. V gave up 2 bases and J gave up 5 bases, with 9 bases separating them. CDR3 size: 13 residues. Germline CDR1 and CDR2: KGHSH and LQKENI. Drawing the rest from reference TRBV18 and TRBJ1-2, the complete variable domain is NAGVMQNPRHLVRRRGQEARLRCSPMKGHSHVYWYRQLPEEGLKFMVYLQKENIIDESGMPKERFSAEFPKEGPSILRIQQVVRGDSAAYFCASSPGSGYGYTFGSGTRLTVV.